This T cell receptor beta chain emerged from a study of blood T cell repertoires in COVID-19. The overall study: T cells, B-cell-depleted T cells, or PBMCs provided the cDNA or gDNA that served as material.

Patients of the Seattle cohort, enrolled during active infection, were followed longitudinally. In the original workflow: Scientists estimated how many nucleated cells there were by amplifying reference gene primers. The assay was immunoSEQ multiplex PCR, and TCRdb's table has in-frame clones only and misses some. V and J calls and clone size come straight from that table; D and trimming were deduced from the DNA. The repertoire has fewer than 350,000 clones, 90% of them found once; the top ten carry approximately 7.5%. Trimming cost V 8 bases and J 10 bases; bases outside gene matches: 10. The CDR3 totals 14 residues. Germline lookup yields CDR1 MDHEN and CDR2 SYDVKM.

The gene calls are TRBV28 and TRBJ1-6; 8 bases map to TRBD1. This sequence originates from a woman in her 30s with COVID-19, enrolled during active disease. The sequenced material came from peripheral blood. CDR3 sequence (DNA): TGTGCCAGCGCCTTACAGGGGGGCCTCTCACCCCTCCACTTT. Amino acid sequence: CASALQGGLSPLHF.